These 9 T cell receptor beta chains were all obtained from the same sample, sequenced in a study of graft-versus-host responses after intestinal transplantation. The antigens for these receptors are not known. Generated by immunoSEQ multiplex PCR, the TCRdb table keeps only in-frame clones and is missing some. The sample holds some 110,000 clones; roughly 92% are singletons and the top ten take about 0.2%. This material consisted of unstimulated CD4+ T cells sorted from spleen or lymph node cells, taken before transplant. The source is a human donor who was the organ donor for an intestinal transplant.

DNA of the CDR3: TGTGCCAGCAGTTTGGACAGGGGCAATCAGCCCCAGCATTTT. This encodes CASSLDRGNQPQHF. V and J are TRBV6-5 and TRBJ1-5; 8 bases are a match to TRBD1. The CDR3 contains 14 residues. Trimming took 4 bases from V and 2 from J; bases not matched to a gene: 1. Germline-derived CDR1 and CDR2 are MNHEY and SVGAGI.

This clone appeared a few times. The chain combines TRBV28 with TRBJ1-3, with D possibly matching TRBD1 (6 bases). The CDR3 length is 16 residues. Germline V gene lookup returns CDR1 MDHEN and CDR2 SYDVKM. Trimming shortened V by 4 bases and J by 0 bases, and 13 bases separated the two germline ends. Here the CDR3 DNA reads TGTGCCAGCAGTTCGCCAGGGGCGAGCTCTGGAAACACCATATATTTT. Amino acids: CASSSPGASSGNTIYF.

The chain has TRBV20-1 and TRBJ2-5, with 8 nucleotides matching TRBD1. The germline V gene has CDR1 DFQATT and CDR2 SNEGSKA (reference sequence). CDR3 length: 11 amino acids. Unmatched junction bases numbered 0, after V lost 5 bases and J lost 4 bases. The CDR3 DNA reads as TGCAGTGCTGGACAGGGAGAGACCCAGTACTTC. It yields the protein CSAGQGETQYF.

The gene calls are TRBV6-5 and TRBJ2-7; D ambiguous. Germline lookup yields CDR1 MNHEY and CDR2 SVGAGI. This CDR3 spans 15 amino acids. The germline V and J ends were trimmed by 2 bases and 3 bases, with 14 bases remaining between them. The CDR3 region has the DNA TGTGCCAGCAGTTACAAGGCTCGGCCGGACTACGAGCAGTACTTC. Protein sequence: CASSYKARPDYEQYF.

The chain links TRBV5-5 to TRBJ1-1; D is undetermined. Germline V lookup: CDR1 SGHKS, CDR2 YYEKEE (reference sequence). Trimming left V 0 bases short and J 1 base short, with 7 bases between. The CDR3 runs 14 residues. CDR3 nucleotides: TGTGCCAGCAGCTTGGACAGTACGAACACTGAAGCTTTCTTT. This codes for CASSLDSTNTEAFF.

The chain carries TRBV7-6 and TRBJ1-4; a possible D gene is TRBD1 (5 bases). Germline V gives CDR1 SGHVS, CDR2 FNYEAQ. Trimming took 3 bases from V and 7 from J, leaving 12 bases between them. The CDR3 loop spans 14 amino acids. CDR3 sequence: CASSFRDGSEKLFF. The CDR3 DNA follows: TGTGCCAGCAGCTTCCGGGACGGTAGTGAAAAACTGTTTTTT.

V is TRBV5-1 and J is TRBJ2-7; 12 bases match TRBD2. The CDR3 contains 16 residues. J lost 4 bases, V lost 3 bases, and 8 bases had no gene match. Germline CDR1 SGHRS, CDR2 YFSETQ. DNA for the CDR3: TGCGCCAGCAGCTGGGGTGGACTAGCGGGACGATACGAGCAGTACTTC. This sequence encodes CASSWGGLAGRYEQYF.

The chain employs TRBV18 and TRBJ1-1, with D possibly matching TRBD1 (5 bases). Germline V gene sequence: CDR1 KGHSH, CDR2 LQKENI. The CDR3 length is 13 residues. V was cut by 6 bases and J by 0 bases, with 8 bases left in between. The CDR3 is CASSPGLNTEAFF. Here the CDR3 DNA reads TGTGCCAGCTCTCCGGGGCTGAACACTGAAGCTTTCTTT.

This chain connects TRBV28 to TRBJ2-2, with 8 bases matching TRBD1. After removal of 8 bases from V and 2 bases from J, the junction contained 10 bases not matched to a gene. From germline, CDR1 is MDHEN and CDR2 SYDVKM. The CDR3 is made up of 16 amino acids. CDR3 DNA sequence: TGTGCCAGCCACTCGGGGGACAGGATAAACACCGGGGAGCTGTTTTTT. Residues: CASHSGDRINTGELFF.